Below, 15 T cell receptor beta chains from the same sample are listed, as sequenced in a study of identical twins. One entry per CDR3 protein results from TCRdb running MiXCR on the 5' RACE reads. The sample gives about 720,000 distinct CDR3 sequences, more than 6.5% of which show up once; roughly 0.97% is in the top ten. This sample was also put to use in a study of yellow fever vaccine responses in identical twins.

Material for sequencing was PBMCs. The source of these receptors is a woman aged 18-29 years in good health.

This clonotype has more than one count but fewer than ten. The chain combines TRBV7-6 with TRBJ1-1; D is unresolved. The germline V gene encodes CDR1 SGHVS and CDR2 FNYEAQ. V was clipped by 2 bases and J by 5 bases, with 9 bases between them. The CDR3 contains 13 residues. CDR3 sequence reads: CASSLSEGTEAFF. CDR3 DNA sequence: TGTGCCAGCAGCTTATCGGAAGGTACTGAAGCTTTCTTT. The full variable domain, completed using reference TRBV7-6 and TRBJ1-1, is GAGVSQSPRYKVTKRGQDVALRCDPISGHVSLYWYRQALGQGPEFLTYFNYEAQQDKSGLPNDRFSAERPEGSISTLTIQRTEQRDSAMYRCASSLSEGTEAFFGQGTRLTVV.

The V gene is TRBV5-6, the J gene TRBJ2-1; 14 bases match TRBD2. CDR1 and CDR2 (germline): SGHDT, YYEEEE. This CDR3 region has 20 residues. The V gene end was trimmed by 4 bases and the J gene end by 8 bases; junction bases not matched to a gene: 20. CDR3 residues: CASSPLGLAGEKFGEDEQFF. CDR3 bases: TGTGCCAGCAGCCCCTTGGGACTAGCGGGAGAGAAATTTGGAGAAGATGAGCAGTTCTTC.

This clonotype has more than one count but fewer than ten. The chain recombines TRBV12-3 or TRBV12-4 with TRBJ2-4, with 9 bases matching TRBD1. Trimming took 5 bases from V and 3 from J; bases not matched to a gene: 11. This CDR3 is 17 amino acids long. The CDR3, as DNA: TGTGCCAGCAGTCCTAGGACAGGGGTTGAGGTCAAAAACATTCAGTACTTC. Protein: CASSPRTGVEVKNIQYF.

Note on this clonotype: Since the CDR3 does not end with the conserved phenylalanine or tryptophan, this likely comes from a read error. The CDR3 protein is CAISERSEVGSSTDTQYL. DNA for the CDR3: TGTGCCATCAGTGAACGGTCGGAGGTGGGGAGTTCCACAGATACGCAGTATTTA. The rearrangement uses TRBV10-3 and TRBJ2-3; D might be TRBD2 (5 bases). The CDR3 length is 18 residues. Trimming removed 3 bases at V and 2 bases at J, with 21 bases between. CDR1 and CDR2 (germline): ENHRY, SYGVKD.

This clonotype has ten or more counts. This rearrangement joins TRBV7-2 to TRBJ1-2, with D possibly matching TRBD1 (5 bases). The CDR3 sequence is 16 residues long. Looked up from germline, CDR1 is SGHTA and CDR2 is FQGNSA. V lost 1 base and J lost 4, with 16 bases in between. CDR3 sequence: CASSLGAAGPSYGYTF. DNA for the CDR3: TGTGCCAGCAGCTTAGGTGCGGCAGGGCCTAGCTATGGCTACACCTTC.

This clonotype was seen repeatedly, ten times or more. This chain joins TRBV4-3 and TRBJ2-1; 7 bases are a match to TRBD2. In germline, CDR1 is LGHNA, CDR2 YSLEER. This CDR3 is built from 17 residues. The V gene end was trimmed by 1 base and the J gene end by 6 bases; junction bases not matched to a gene: 12. CDR3 sequence (DNA): TGCGCCAGCAGCCAAGCTTTTCGACTAGCCCTTCTCAATGAGCAGTTCTTC. Translated, it gives CASSQAFRLALLNEQFF.

This clonotype has ten or more counts. V gene TRBV29-1 combines with J gene TRBJ2-1; D may be TRBD1 (6 bases). V was trimmed by 7 bases and J by 1 base, leaving 14 bases between them. From germline, CDR1 is SQVTM and CDR2 ANQGSEA. The CDR3 runs 14 residues. The CDR3 region is CSASSGDSYNEQFF. The CDR3 DNA reads as TGCAGCGCAAGTTCAGGGGATTCCTACAATGAGCAGTTCTTC.

A word on this clonotype: This could be a read error, since a much larger clone is one nucleotide away. The rearrangement links TRBV4-3 to TRBJ2-3; D gene unclear. The V end was cut by 0 bases, the J end by 0 bases, with 10 bases between. Germline V gene data show CDR1 as LGHNA and CDR2 as YSLEER. The CDR3 has 16 amino acids. DNA for the CDR3: TGCGCCAGCAGCCAAGATCGGCCGGCTAGCACAGATACGCAGTATTTT. It yields the protein CASSQDRPASTDTQYF.

This clonotype has a count of ten or more. This chain joins TRBV20-1 and TRBJ2-1; 14 positions agree with TRBD2. The germline V gene encodes CDR1 DFQATT and CDR2 SNEGSKA (reference sequence). This CDR3 is 17 amino acids long. J was trimmed by 3 bases and V by 6 bases; bases with no gene match: 10. CDR3 coding DNA: TGCAGTGCCATTATACCGGGACTAGCGGGGGTCTACAATGAGCAGTTCTTC. This translates into CSAIIPGLAGVYNEQFF.

This clonotype was seen many times. The chain is built from TRBV10-3 and TRBJ1-1; no clear D. V was cut by 4 bases and J by 0 bases, with 12 bases left in between. Germline-derived CDR1 and CDR2 are ENHRY and SYGVKD. This CDR3 has 15 amino acids. Here the CDR3 reads CAISGTTDLNTEAFF. CDR3 sequence (DNA): TGTGCCATCAGTGGTACTACGGATCTGAACACTGAAGCTTTCTTT.

In its sample, this clonotype was seen a few times. CDR3 sequence: CSARDAGQGVRNEQFF. DNA for the CDR3: TGCAGTGCTAGAGATGCGGGACAGGGGGTAAGGAATGAGCAGTTCTTC. The V call is TRBV20-1, the J call TRBJ2-1, with TRBD1 identical over 11 bases. The CDR3 has 16 amino acids. The V gene end was trimmed by 0 bases and the J gene end by 7 bases; junction bases not matched to a gene: 8. The germline V gene has CDR1 DFQATT and CDR2 SNEGSKA (reference sequence).

The rearrangement joins TRBV20-1 to TRBJ2-3; 8 bases fit TRBD1. After removal of 3 bases from V and 8 bases from J, the junction contained 10 bases not matched to a gene. The CDR3 runs 14 residues. Per the germline V gene, CDR1 is DFQATT and CDR2 is SNEGSKA (reference sequence). CDR3 bases: TGCAGTGCTAGTCCTCCGGACAGGGCTGTTACGCAGTATTTT. Translating gives CSASPPDRAVTQYF.

This clonotype was seen ten or more times. This chain links TRBV7-3 with TRBJ1-1, with unresolved D. The CDR3 spans 13 residues. The germline V gene has CDR1 SGHTA and CDR2 FQGTGA. Trimming shortened V by 1 base and J by 6 bases, and 9 bases separated the two germline ends. DNA for the CDR3: TGTGCCAGCAGCTTAAACCCCCGGTCTGAAGCTTTCTTT. Its translation is CASSLNPRSEAFF.

This clonotype appeared many times. J is TRBJ2-7 and V is TRBV7-8, with 12 bases that match TRBD2. With 5 bases clipped from V and 0 bases from J, the junction kept 5 bases outside the gene matches. The CDR3 runs 16 residues. Germline lookup yields CDR1 SGHVS and CDR2 FQNEAQ. The CDR3 reads CASSGWGLAGSYEQYF. The CDR3 nucleotides read TGTGCCAGCAGCGGCTGGGGACTAGCGGGCTCCTACGAGCAGTACTTC.

This clonotype was recorded a few times. The chain recombines TRBV28 with TRBJ2-7; the match to TRBD2 covers 11 bases. The J segment lost 3 bases and the V segment lost 5 bases, leaving 6 bases of the junction unmatched. The germline gives CDR1 MDHEN, CDR2 SYDVKM. The CDR3 extends over 15 amino acids. In nucleotides, the CDR3 is TGTGCCAGCAGTCCCCTAGCGGGAGGCCACTACGAGCAGTACTTC. Its protein product is CASSPLAGGHYEQYF.